This T cell receptor (beta chain) is from a study of shared clonotypes between healthy human individuals. This table comes from immunoSEQ multiplex PCR, and its TCRdb copy is limited to in-frame clones, with some not included. The top ten hold 10% of the sample, which has 150,000 to 200,000 clones, about 68% seen once. Each donor was a Caucasian adult residing in Nashville, Tennessee. The study separated CD4+ cells into CD45RA+ naive and CD45RA-negative memory subsets. V lost 6 bases and J lost 0, with 12 bases in between. This CDR3 is 14 amino acids long. Germline V gene lookup returns CDR1 MNHEY and CDR2 SVGAGI.

This chain joins TRBV6-5 and TRBJ2-7, with a possible D match to TRBD1 (5 bases). The sequencing input was memory CD4+ T cells sorted from blood. Subset here: CD45RA-negative fraction. The origin of this receptor is a man aged 25 to 40 in good health. The DNA of the CDR3 is TGTGCCAGCAGGCGCCCCCAGGGCTCCTACGAGCAGTACTTC. Translation gives CASRRPQGSYEQYF.